This TCR beta chain came from a study of blood T cell repertoires in COVID-19. Study details: COVID-19 samples, acute and convalescent, were from the United States, Italy and Spain. PBMCs, B-cell-depleted T cells, or T cells were the source of the cDNA or gDNA that made up the material.

Methods used by the authors: From reference gene primer amplification, estimates of nucleated cell counts were derived. Profiling relied on immunoSEQ multiplex PCR, and the TCRdb table lists in-frame clones only, not all of them. The V and J calls and clone size come from that table; D and trimming were worked out from the DNA. The sample has under 350,000 clones; around 88% are singletons. V was trimmed by 1 base and J by 4 bases, leaving 4 bases between them. The CDR3 runs to 13 residues. Germline V gene data show CDR1 as LNHDA and CDR2 as SQIVND (reference sequence). The rearrangement links TRBV19 to TRBJ2-2; unclear D gene. Sequenced sample: peripheral blood. This clonotype was sampled from a middle-aged man with acute or convalescent COVID-19. The CDR3 region is CASSIVVTGELFF. CDR3 coding DNA: TGTGCCAGTAGTATAGTAGTCACCGGGGAGCTGTTTTTT. Full variable domain (missing parts from reference TRBV19 and TRBJ2-2): DGGITQSPKYLFRKEGQNVTLSCEQNLNHDAMYWYRQDPGQGLRLIYYSQIVNDFQKGDIAEGYSVSREKKESFPLTVTSAQKNPTAFYLCASSIVVTGELFFGEGSRLTVL.